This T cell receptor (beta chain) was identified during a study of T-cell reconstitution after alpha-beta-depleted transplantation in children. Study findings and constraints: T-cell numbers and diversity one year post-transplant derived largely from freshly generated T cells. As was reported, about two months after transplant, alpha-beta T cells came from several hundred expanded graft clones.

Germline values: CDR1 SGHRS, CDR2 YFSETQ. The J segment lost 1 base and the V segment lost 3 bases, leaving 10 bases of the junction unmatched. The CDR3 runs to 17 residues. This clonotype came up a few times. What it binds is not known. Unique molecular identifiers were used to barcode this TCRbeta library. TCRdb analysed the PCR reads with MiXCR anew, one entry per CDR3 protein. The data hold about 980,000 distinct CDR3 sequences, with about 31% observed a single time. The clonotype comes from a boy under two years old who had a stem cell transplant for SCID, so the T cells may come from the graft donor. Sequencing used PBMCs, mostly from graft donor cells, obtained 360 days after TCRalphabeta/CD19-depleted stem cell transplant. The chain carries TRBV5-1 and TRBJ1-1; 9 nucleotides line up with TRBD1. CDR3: CASSSSLLGQGNTEAFF. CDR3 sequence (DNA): TGCGCCAGCAGCTCTAGTCTCCTGGGACAGGGGAACACTGAAGCTTTCTTT.